One sample yielded the 17 T cell receptor beta chains listed below, sequenced in a study of blood T cell repertoires in COVID-19. Libraries were prepared by immunoSEQ multiplex PCR; TCRdb keeps only in-frame clonotypes and omits some of them. The sample consists of 200,000 or so clones, approximately 90% of them appearing once. The sample comprised peripheral blood. These receptors were obtained from a man in his fifties or sixties with acute or convalescent COVID-19.

This rearrangement joins TRBV19 to TRBJ2-2; a possible D gene is TRBD2 (6 bases). In germline, CDR1 is LNHDA, CDR2 SQIVND (reference sequence). This CDR3 has 16 amino acids. Trimming stripped 1 base from V and 0 bases from J, with 9 bases between. CDR3 DNA: TGTGCCAGTAGTATAGTTGCGGGATCGAACACCGGGGAGCTGTTTTTT. Encoded protein: CASSIVAGSNTGELFF.

The J gene is TRBJ1-6, the V gene TRBV3-1 (or the pseudogene TRBV3-2), with a weak D call TRBD1 (5 bases). From germline, CDR1 is LGHDT and CDR2 YNNKEL (reference sequence). The length of the CDR3 is 16 residues. The V gene lost 2 bases and the J gene lost 1 base, with 9 bases spanning the gap. CDR3 region: CASSQLGGSYNSPLHF. The CDR3 nucleotides read TGTGCCAGCAGCCAACTTGGGGGGTCCTATAATTCACCCCTCCACTTT.

The chain is built from TRBV18 and TRBJ1-5, with a weak D call TRBD1 (6 bases). This CDR3 comprises 13 residues. CDR1 is KGHSH and CDR2 is LQKENI in the germline V gene. V was shortened by 7 bases and J by 2 bases, with 9 bases between the two germline ends. The CDR3 here is CASCKGGNQPQHF. CDR3 nucleotide sequence: TGTGCCAGCTGCAAGGGGGGCAATCAGCCCCAGCATTTT.

This chain uses TRBV7-2 with TRBJ2-2; weak D call: TRBD1 (5 bases). Per germline, CDR1 SGHTA and CDR2 FQGNSA. The V gene lost 6 bases and the J gene lost 2 bases, with 13 bases spanning the gap. The length of the CDR3 is 15 residues. CDR3 sequence: CASRSRGINTGELFF. The DNA of the CDR3 is TGTGCCAGCAGATCTAGGGGTATCAACACCGGGGAGCTGTTTTTT.

This rearrangement joins TRBV20-1 to TRBJ2-7, with D possibly matching TRBD2 (6 bases). Trimming took off 3 bases at V and 3 bases at J, with 6 bases between the two ends. The CDR3 spans 11 residues. The V gene's germline CDR1 is DFQATT and CDR2 SNEGSKA (reference sequence). CDR3 sequence reads: CSASSGYEQYF. CDR3 in DNA: TGCAGTGCTAGTAGCGGCTACGAGCAGTACTTC.

This chain joins TRBV6-5 and TRBJ1-5; D is unclear. With 2 bases removed from V and 1 base from J, the gap between germline ends came to 6 bases. The CDR3 covers 14 residues. Germline V CDR1 and CDR2: MNHEY, SVGAGI. The CDR3 region is CASSYDQSNQPQHF. The CDR3 DNA follows: TGTGCCAGCAGTTACGATCAGAGCAATCAGCCCCAGCATTTT.

The CDR3 DNA reads TGTGCCAGCAAGTCCCGGAGAGAGACCCAGTACTTC. It is translated as CASKSRRETQYF. The rearrangement joins TRBV27 to TRBJ2-5; D is uncertain. V shed 7 bases and J shed 4 bases, with 10 bases lying between them. Germline-derived CDR1 and CDR2 are MNHEY and SMNVEV (reference sequence). This CDR3 has 12 residues.

The J gene is TRBJ2-5, the V gene TRBV19; D is ambiguous. Per germline, CDR1 LNHDA and CDR2 SQIVND (reference sequence). V lost 4 bases and J lost 0, with 6 bases in between. The length of the CDR3 is 13 residues. CDR3 in DNA: TGTGCCAGTAGTAATCCGTACCAAGAGACCCAGTACTTC. The encoded protein is CASSNPYQETQYF.

The chain joins TRBV10-3 to TRBJ2-7, with a possible D match to TRBD1 (7 bases). Trimming took 3 bases from V and 10 from J, leaving 16 bases between them. This CDR3 is 13 amino acids long. Germline CDR1 ENHRY, CDR2 SYGVKD. This CDR3 reads CAISEGGYRGQYF. The CDR3 DNA follows: TGTGCCATCAGTGAAGGGGGGTACAGGGGTCAGTACTTC.

This sequence joins TRBV2 and TRBJ1-6; 10 positions agree with TRBD1. The germline V gene has CDR1 SNHLY and CDR2 FYNNEI. This CDR3 is built from 15 residues. Trimming cost V 5 bases and J 10 bases; bases outside gene matches: 8. The CDR3 DNA reads TGTGCCAGCAGTTCGCGGACAGGGGGAAGCTCACCCCTCCACTTT. Translated: CASSSRTGGSSPLHF.

This clone was picked up one time. The chain recombines TRBV18 with TRBJ2-2; perhaps TRBD1 as D (5 bases). V shed 6 bases and J shed 3 bases, with 11 bases lying between them. The CDR3 length is 14 residues. Germline V gene data show CDR1 as KGHSH and CDR2 as LQKENI. CDR3 bases: TGTGCCAGCTCCATGGGGCTTGACACCGGGGAGCTGTTTTTT. Protein product: CASSMGLDTGELFF.

V is TRBV6-5 and J is TRBJ1-2; 9 nucleotides match TRBD1. The CDR3 extends over 15 amino acids. The germline V gene encodes CDR1 MNHEY and CDR2 SVGAGI. With V trimmed by 5 bases and J by 5 bases, 9 bases remained unmatched. The CDR3 protein is CASSLQQGARYGYTF. Written as DNA, the CDR3 is TGTGCCAGCAGTCTTCAACAGGGGGCGCGGTATGGCTACACCTTC.

This clone was observed a handful of times. This sequence joins TRBV2 and TRBJ1-5, with 12 bases fitting TRBD1. Germline CDR1 reads SNHLY; CDR2 reads FYNNEI. The CDR3 contains 15 residues. With 6 bases clipped from V and 5 bases from J, the junction kept 5 bases outside the gene matches. The CDR3 loop is CASRPGQGADQPQHF. As DNA, the CDR3 is TGTGCCAGCAGACCGGGACAGGGGGCGGATCAGCCCCAGCATTTT. The full variable domain, rest sourced from reference TRBV2 and TRBJ1-5, is EPEVTQTPSHQVTQMGQEVILRCVPISNHLYFYWYRQILGQKVEFLVSFYNNEISEKSEIFDDQFSVERPDGSNFTLKIRSTKLEDSAMYFCASRPGQGADQPQHFGDGTRLSIL.

The chain has TRBV11-2 and TRBJ2-5; TRBD1 is a possible D gene (6 bases). The V and J ends lost 8 bases and 1 base respectively, with 14 bases between them. Germline assignment: CDR1 SGHAT and CDR2 FQNNGV. The CDR3 loop spans 14 amino acids. The DNA for the CDR3 is TGTGCCAGCGCCCTTGGGGGCCCCCAAGAGACCCAGTACTTC. It codes for CASALGGPQETQYF.

The chain links TRBV6-5 to TRBJ2-5, with a tentative D call TRBD1 (6 bases). The germline gives CDR1 MNHEY, CDR2 SVGAGI. The CDR3 is made up of 13 amino acids. Trimming shortened V by 4 bases and J by 7 bases, and 13 bases separated the two germline ends. The CDR3 nucleotides read TGTGCCAGCAGTTGGCAGGGGAGCGGGACCCAGTACTTC. Translation: CASSWQGSGTQYF.

V and J are TRBV5-6 and TRBJ1-4; 8 bases line up with TRBD1. The V gene end was trimmed by 6 bases and the J gene end by 6 bases; junction bases not matched to a gene: 7. CDR1 is SGHDT, CDR2 YYEEEE, per germline. This CDR3 has 14 residues. In DNA form, the CDR3 reads TGTGCCAGCACCTACAGGGGACAGGATGAAAAACTGTTTTTT. Amino acids: CASTYRGQDEKLFF.

The chain combines TRBV3-1 (or the pseudogene TRBV3-2) with TRBJ1-1, with 8 bases fitting TRBD1. This CDR3 is built from 16 residues. V was clipped by 3 bases and J by 1 base; unmatched bases: 7. The germline V gene encodes CDR1 LGHDT and CDR2 YNNKEL (reference sequence). This chain's CDR3 is CASSHSLGTGNTEAFF. In DNA form, the CDR3 reads TGTGCCAGCAGCCACTCTTTAGGGACAGGGAACACTGAAGCTTTCTTT.